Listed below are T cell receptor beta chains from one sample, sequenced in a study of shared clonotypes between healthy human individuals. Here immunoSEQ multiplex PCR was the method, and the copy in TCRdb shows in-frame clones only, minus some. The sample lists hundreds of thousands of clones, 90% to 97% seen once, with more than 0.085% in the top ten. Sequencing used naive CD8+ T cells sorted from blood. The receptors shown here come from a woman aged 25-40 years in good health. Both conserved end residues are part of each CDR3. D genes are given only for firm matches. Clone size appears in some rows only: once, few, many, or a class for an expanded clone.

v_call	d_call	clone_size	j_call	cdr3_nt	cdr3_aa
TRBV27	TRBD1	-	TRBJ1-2	TGTGCCAGCAGTTTAGGACAGGATGATACCTATGGCTACACCTTC	CASSLGQDDTYGYTF
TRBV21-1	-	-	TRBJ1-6	TGTGCCAGCAGCATACACCAGAATAATTCACCCCTCCACTTT	CASSIHQNNSPLHF
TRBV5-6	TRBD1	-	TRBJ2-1	TGTGCCAGCAGCTTGGGGACAGGGCTCAATGAGCAGTTCTTC	CASSLGTGLNEQFF
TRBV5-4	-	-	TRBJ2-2	TGTGCCAGCAGCTTTAACACCGGGGAGCTGTTTTTT	CASSFNTGELFF
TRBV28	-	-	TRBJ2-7	TGTGCCAGCTCCCTTGGGGTACCGGAGAGTCCCTACGAGCAGTACTTC	CASSLGVPESPYEQYF
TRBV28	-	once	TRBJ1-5	TGTGCCAGCAGTTTGTTCCAAAAAGAGCAGCCCCAGCATTTT	CASSLFQKEQPQHF
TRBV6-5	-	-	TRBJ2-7	TGTGCCAGCAGTTTACATCCTCGGGACTCCTACTACGAGCAGTACTTC	CASSLHPRDSYYEQYF
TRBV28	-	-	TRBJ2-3	TGTGCCAGCAGTCCTGGACTACGCACAGATACGCAGTATTTT	CASSPGLRTDTQYF
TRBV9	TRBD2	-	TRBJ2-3	TGTGCCAGCAGCGTAGTGGCTAGCGGGAGGACCGGCTGGTCCAGCACAGATACGCAGTATTTT	CASSVVASGRTGWSSTDTQYF
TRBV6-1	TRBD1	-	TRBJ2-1	TGTGCCAGCAGTGACGACAGGGGCGACCAGTTCTTC	CASSDDRGDQFF
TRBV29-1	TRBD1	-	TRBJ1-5	TGCAGCCCCGGGGGGGGGACAGGCGACAATCAGCCCCAGCATTTT	CSPGGGTGDNQPQHF
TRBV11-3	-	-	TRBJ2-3	TGTGCCAGCAGCTTAGGGGGCCAAAGCACAGATACGCAGTATTTT	CASSLGGQSTDTQYF
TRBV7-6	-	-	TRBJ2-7	TGTGCCAGCAGCTTATTGGACGAGCAGTACTTC	CASSLLDEQYF
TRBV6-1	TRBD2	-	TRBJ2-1	TGTGCCAGCAACTTGGCGGGAGGGCCTCGAGAGCAGTTCTTC	CASNLAGGPREQFF
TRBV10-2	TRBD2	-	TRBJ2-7	TGCGCCAGCAGTCTAGCGGGAGCCTCTAGGGAGCAGTACTTC	CASSLAGASREQYF
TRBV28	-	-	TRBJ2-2	TGTGCCAGCGGGCACCCCTTTACAAACACCGGGGAGCTGTTTTTT	CASGHPFTNTGELFF
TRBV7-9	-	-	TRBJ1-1	TGTGCCAGCAGCTCCCTCCCTGAAGCTTTCTTT	CASSSLPEAFF